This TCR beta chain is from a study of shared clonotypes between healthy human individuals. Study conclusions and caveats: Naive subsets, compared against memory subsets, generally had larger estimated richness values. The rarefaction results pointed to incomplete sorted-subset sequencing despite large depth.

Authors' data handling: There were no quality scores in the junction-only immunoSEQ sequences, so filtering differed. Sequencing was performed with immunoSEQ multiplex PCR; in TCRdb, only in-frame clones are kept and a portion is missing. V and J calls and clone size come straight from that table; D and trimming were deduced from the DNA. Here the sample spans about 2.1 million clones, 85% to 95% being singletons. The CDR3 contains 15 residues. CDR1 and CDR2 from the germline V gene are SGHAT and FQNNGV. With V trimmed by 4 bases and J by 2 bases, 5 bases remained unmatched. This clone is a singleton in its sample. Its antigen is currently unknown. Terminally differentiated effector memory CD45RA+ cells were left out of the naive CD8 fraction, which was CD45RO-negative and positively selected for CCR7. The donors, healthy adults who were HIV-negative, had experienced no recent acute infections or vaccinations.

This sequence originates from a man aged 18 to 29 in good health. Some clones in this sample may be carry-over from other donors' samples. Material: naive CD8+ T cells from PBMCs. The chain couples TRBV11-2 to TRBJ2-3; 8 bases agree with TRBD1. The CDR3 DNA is TGTGCCAGCAGCTCCAGGACAGGGCTCACAGATACGCAGTATTTT. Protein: CASSSRTGLTDTQYF. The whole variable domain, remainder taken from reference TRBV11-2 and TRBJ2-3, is EAGVAQSPRYKIIEKRQSVAFWCNPISGHATLYWYQQILGQGPKLLIQFQNNGVVDDSQLPKDRFSAERLKGVDSTLKIQPAKLEDSAVYLCASSSRTGLTDTQYFGPGTRLTVL.